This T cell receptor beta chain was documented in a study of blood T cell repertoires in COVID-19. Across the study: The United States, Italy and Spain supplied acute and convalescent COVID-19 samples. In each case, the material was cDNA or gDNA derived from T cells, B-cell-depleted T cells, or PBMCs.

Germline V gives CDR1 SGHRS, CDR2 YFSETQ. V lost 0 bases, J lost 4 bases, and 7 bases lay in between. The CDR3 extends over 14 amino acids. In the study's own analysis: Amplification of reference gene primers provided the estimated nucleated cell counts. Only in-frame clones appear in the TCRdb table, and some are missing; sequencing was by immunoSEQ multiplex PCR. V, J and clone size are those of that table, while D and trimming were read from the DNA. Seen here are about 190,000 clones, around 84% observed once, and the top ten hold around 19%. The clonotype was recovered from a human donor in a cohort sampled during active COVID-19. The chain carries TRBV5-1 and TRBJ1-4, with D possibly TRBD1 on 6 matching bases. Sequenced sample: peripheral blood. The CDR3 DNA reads TGCGCCAGCAGCTTGGGACAGGATAATGAAAAACTGTTTTTT. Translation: CASSLGQDNEKLFF.